The clone carrying this T cell receptor beta chain was seen a handful of times. Its antigen is unidentified. This sample stems from a study of blood T cells in healthy people across ages. Study information: Template switching picked up about one barcoded beta molecule for each two T cells.

A second about 6 to 12 cycle PCR used barcoded and J-beta primers. Every cDNA molecule bore a tag from a template-switch adaptor containing 12 random nucleotides. TCRdb re-called the 5' RACE reads through MiXCR, storing one row per CDR3 protein. The data contain fewer than 700,000 distinct CDR3 sequences, around half of them singletons. Study observations and caveats: Estimates of diversity drawn from one million T cells were considered underestimates. Possibly confounding the expanded clonotype changes was the fact that donor CMV status was unknown.

CDR1 is MNHEY, CDR2 SVGAGI, per germline. V was cut by 4 bases and J by 11 bases, with 26 bases left in between. This CDR3 has 16 residues. The origin of this receptor is an elderly man in good health. The specimen was blood. The rearrangement uses TRBV6-5 and TRBJ2-5; D gene uncertain. The CDR3 is CASSSNPSSVYNEQYF. The CDR3 DNA sequence: TGTGCCAGCAGTTCCAACCCGTCCTCGGTCTACAATGAGCAGTACTTC.